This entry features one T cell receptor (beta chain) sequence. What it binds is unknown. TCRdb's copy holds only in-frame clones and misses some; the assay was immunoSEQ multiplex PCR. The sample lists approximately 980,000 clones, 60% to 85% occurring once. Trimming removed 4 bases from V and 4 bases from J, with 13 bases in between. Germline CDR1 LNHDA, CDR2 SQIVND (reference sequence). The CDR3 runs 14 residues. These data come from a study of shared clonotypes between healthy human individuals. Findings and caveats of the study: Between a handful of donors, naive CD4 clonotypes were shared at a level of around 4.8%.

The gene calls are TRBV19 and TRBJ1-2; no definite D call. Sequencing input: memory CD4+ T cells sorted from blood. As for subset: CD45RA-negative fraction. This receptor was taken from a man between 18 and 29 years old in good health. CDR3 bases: TGTGCCAGTAGTAGCGATGGCAGGAGCTATGGCTACACCTTC. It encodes CASSSDGRSYGYTF.